One sample yielded the 19 T cell receptor beta chains listed below, sequenced in a study of T cells in localized non-small cell lung cancer. Method: immunoSEQ multiplex PCR; TCRdb's copy keeps in-frame clones and lacks some. The sample records more than 45,000 clones, roughly nine tenths being singletons. This material consisted of PBMCs, taken before any cancer treatment. The receptors derive from a man between 40 and 70 years old with stage II lung adenocarcinoma.

J is TRBJ1-2 and V is TRBV30; possible D gene TRBD1, 6 bases. Germline CDR1 GTSNPN, CDR2 SVGIG (reference sequence). V gave up 3 bases and J gave up 0 bases, with 11 bases separating them. The CDR3 contains 14 residues. The CDR3 is CAWRQGQSNYGYTF. DNA for the CDR3: TGTGCCTGGAGGCAAGGACAGTCTAACTATGGCTACACCTTC.

The V gene is TRBV28, the J gene TRBJ2-4; D unresolved. Germline CDR1 reads MDHEN; CDR2 reads SYDVKM. The CDR3 has 15 amino acids. Trimming pared 6 bases from V and 1 base from J, leaving 13 bases between. The DNA of the CDR3 is TGTGCCAGCAGCCAAACTGGACGGGCCAAAAACATTCAGTACTTC. It is translated as CASSQTGRAKNIQYF.

The gene calls are TRBV28 and TRBJ1-5; 9 nucleotides match TRBD1. The germline V gene has CDR1 MDHEN and CDR2 SYDVKM. Losses at the gene ends were 3 bases for V and 0 bases for J; bases not matched to a gene: 9. The CDR3 sequence is 18 residues long. The CDR3: CASSFRTGAEYSNQPQHF. Written as DNA, the CDR3 is TGTGCCAGCAGTTTTCGGACAGGGGCAGAATATAGCAATCAGCCCCAGCATTTT.

The chain joins TRBV5-8 to TRBJ1-2, with D maybe TRBD1 (6 bases). Trimming removed 2 bases at V and 8 bases at J, with 13 bases between. CDR1 is SGHTS and CDR2 is YDEGEE in the germline V gene. The CDR3 has 13 amino acids. As DNA, the CDR3 is TGTGCCAGCAGCTTAAACAGGGCGGGAGGCTACACCTTC. It codes for CASSLNRAGGYTF. The full variable domain, in which reference TRBV5-8 and TRBJ1-2 provide the parts outside the CDR3, is EAGVTQSPTHLIKTRGQQATLRCSPISGHTSVYWYQQALGLGLQFLLWYDEGEERNRGNFPPRFSGRQFPNYSSELNVNALELEDSALYLCASSLNRAGGYTFGSGTRLTVV.

V gene TRBV9 combines with J gene TRBJ2-5; D is uncertain. The CDR3 is made up of 13 amino acids. CDR1 is SGDLS, CDR2 YYNGEE, per germline. Trimming left V 4 bases short and J 5 bases short, with 12 bases between. The CDR3 reads CASSPDNRETQYF. The CDR3, as DNA: TGTGCCAGCAGCCCAGACAACCGGGAGACCCAGTACTTC.

The chain carries TRBV5-1 and TRBJ1-3; 7 bases agree with TRBD1. Germline V CDR1 and CDR2: SGHRS, YFSETQ. The CDR3 is 14 amino acids. Trimming at V came to 5 bases and at J to 4 bases, leaving 6 bases not matched to a gene. CDR3: CASRDRVEGNTIYF. The CDR3 DNA reads TGCGCCAGCAGAGACAGGGTGGAAGGAAACACCATATATTTT.

The rearrangement links TRBV11-2 to TRBJ1-2; possible D gene TRBD1, 6 bases. The CDR3 totals 14 residues. The ends were cut back, 0 bases at V and 8 bases at J, with 13 bases in the middle. Germline assignment: CDR1 SGHAT and CDR2 FQNNGV. DNA for the CDR3: TGTGCCAGCAGCTTAGAAACGACAGGATCGGGCTACACCTTC. Translated: CASSLETTGSGYTF.

The chain couples TRBV4-2 to TRBJ1-4, with D perhaps matching TRBD1 (5 bases). There are 20 residues in the CDR3. The V and J ends lost 4 bases and 4 bases respectively, with 28 bases between them. CDR1 and CDR2 (germline): LGHNA, YNFKEQ. CDR3 nucleotides: TGTGCCAGCAGCCGCGTCACCCAACCCCAAACAGGAGACCTTAATGAAAAACTGTTTTTT. It is translated as CASSRVTQPQTGDLNEKLFF.

The genes are TRBV30 and TRBJ2-1, with D perhaps matching TRBD2 (7 bases). Between the trimmed V and J ends, which lost 3 bases and 12 bases, there was a span of 21 bases. CDR1 is GTSNPN, CDR2 SVGIG, per germline (reference sequence). This CDR3 spans 14 amino acids. CDR3 amino acids: CAWSPLSEGGSQFF. As DNA, the CDR3 is TGTGCCTGGAGCCCTTTATCTGAGGGGGGGTCGCAGTTCTTC.

The chain recombines TRBV12-5 with TRBJ1-2, with D tentatively TRBD1 (6 bases). CDR3 length: 13 residues. Germline V lookup: CDR1 LGHNT, CDR2 FRNRAP. V gave up 6 bases and J gave up 1 base, with 9 bases separating them. This CDR3 reads CASGRDINYGYTF. Here the CDR3 DNA reads TGTGCTAGTGGGAGGGACATTAACTATGGCTACACCTTC.

Points on this clone: Other DNA sequences within the sample encode an identical CDR3. This sequence joins TRBV18 and TRBJ1-1; D is unclear. Germline V lookup: CDR1 KGHSH, CDR2 LQKENI. The CDR3 runs to 14 residues. With 4 bases removed from V and 4 bases from J, the gap between germline ends came to 13 bases. CDR3 loop: CASSLPGRGTEAFF. The CDR3 DNA is TGTGCCAGCTCACTGCCCGGCCGAGGCACTGAAGCTTTCTTT.

A single count supports this clone. The chain's CDR3 is CASSNGRRDRGNYGYTF. In DNA, the CDR3 is TGTGCCAGTAGTAACGGTAGACGGGACAGGGGTAACTATGGCTACACCTTC. The chain links TRBV19 to TRBJ1-2; 10 nucleotides agree with TRBD1. The CDR3 contains 17 residues. With 4 bases clipped from V and 1 base from J, the junction kept 9 bases outside the gene matches. Germline CDR1 is LNHDA and CDR2 is SQIVND (reference sequence).

The chain joins TRBV18 to TRBJ2-2; tentatively, D is TRBD1 (6 bases). CDR3 length equals 15 residues. Germline CDR1 KGHSH, CDR2 LQKENI. V lost 5 bases, J lost 0 bases, and 10 bases lay in between. The CDR3 sequence is CASSVGTTNTGELFF. CDR3 bases: TGTGCCAGCTCAGTTGGGACAACGAACACCGGGGAGCTGTTTTTT.

This chain joins TRBV5-5 and TRBJ2-7, with a weak D call TRBD1 (6 bases). CDR3 length: 12 residues. V dropped 3 bases and J dropped 6 bases, with 10 bases sitting between them. From germline, CDR1 is SGHKS and CDR2 YYEKEE (reference sequence). The CDR3 loop reads CASSWDMSEQYV. DNA for the CDR3: TGTGCCAGCAGCTGGGACATGTCCGAGCAGTACGTC.

The V call is TRBV5-1, the J call TRBJ2-2, with D possibly being TRBD2 (6 bases). CDR1 is SGHRS and CDR2 is YFSETQ in the germline V gene. V shed 4 bases and J shed 4 bases, with 20 bases lying between them. This CDR3 is built from 17 residues. The CDR3, as DNA: TGCGCCAGCAGCCTGTGGAGGGGCCCCTCATCCACCGGGGAGCTGTTTTTT. Its translation: CASSLWRGPSSTGELFF.

Here the CDR3 DNA reads TGTGCCAGCTCGGAGGAGCGGTCGTCATACTATGGCTACACCTTC. Translated, it gives CASSEERSSYYGYTF. This chain links TRBV18 with TRBJ1-2, with D hard to call. This CDR3 region has 15 residues. The V end lost 6 bases, the J end lost 3 bases, and 17 bases lay between the germline ends. From germline, CDR1 is KGHSH and CDR2 LQKENI.

The chain carries TRBV7-9 and TRBJ2-7; 9 bases line up with TRBD1. Germline CDR1 and CDR2: SEHNR and FQNEAQ (reference sequence). The CDR3 length is 15 residues. V trimming: 3 bases; J trimming: 1 base; junction bases outside the gene matches: 4. The DNA for the CDR3 is TGTGCCAGCAGCTTCGGACAGGGGTTGTCCTACGAGCAGTACTTC. This sequence encodes CASSFGQGLSYEQYF.

This rearrangement joins TRBV12-5 to TRBJ2-3, with D hard to call. CDR3 length: 12 amino acids. Trimming removed 1 base from V and 11 bases from J, with 10 bases in between. Germline CDR1 reads LGHNT; CDR2 reads FRNRAP. DNA of the CDR3: TGTGCTAGTGGTTTGGACCATGTTGGGCAGTATTTT. Protein: CASGLDHVGQYF.

This clone came up a few times. This chain connects TRBV14 to TRBJ2-7, with no clear D. V was shortened by 2 bases and J by 6 bases, with 11 bases between the two germline ends. The CDR3 contains 13 residues. Looked up from germline, CDR1 is SGHDN and CDR2 is FVKESK. The CDR3 protein is CASSQSIQLEQYV. The CDR3 nucleotides are TGTGCCAGCAGCCAAAGTATACAGCTCGAGCAGTACGTC.